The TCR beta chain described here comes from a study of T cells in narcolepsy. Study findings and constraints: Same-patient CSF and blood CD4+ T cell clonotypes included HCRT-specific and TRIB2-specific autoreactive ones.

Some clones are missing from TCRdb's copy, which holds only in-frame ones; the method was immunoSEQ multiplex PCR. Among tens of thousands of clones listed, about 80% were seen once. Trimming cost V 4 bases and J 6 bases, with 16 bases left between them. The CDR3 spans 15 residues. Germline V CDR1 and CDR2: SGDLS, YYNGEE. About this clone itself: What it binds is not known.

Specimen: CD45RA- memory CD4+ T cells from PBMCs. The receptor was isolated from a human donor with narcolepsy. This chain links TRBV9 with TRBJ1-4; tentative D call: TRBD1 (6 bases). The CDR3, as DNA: TGTGCCAGCAGCTCCCACAGGGATTGGGATGAAAAACTGTTTTTT. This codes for CASSSHRDWDEKLFF.